This T cell receptor (beta chain) is drawn from a study of T cell responses to AZD1222 COVID-19 vaccine. This CDR3 is 10 amino acids long. Germline V CDR1 and CDR2: DFQATT, SNEGSKA (reference sequence). The data were produced by immunoSEQ multiplex PCR, yet TCRdb's version contains in-frame clones alone and is incomplete. Of fewer than 150,000 clones listed, approximately 94% are singletons. For this clone: The antigen remains unidentified. At one of its ends the junction is not consistent with the germline gene, which may arise from a read error.

Overall study findings and caveats: Vaccine-associated CD4 TCRs ranged over spike, dominating at 160-218 and 743-854. Targets within unmutated variant regions were reportedly found for nearly half of spike-specific TCRs. White British ancestry dominated among donors, who included more females, and clonal diversity was possibly underestimated. Repertoires in all cases were sampled only once the peak T cell response had passed.

This receptor was taken from an adult in good health. The V and J genes are TRBV20-1 and TRBJ1-2; TRBD1 is a possible D gene (6 bases). Source: peripheral blood, taken on day 0 of AZD1222 vaccination. The CDR3 is CGGAAHGYTF. The CDR3 DNA is TGTGGGGGGGCGGCCCATGGCTACACCTTC.